This T cell receptor (beta chain) comes out of a study of blood T cells in healthy people across ages. To note about this clonotype: As yet, its antigen is unknown.

Whole-study results and caveats: The diversity estimates, figures obtained from one million T cells, were considered underestimates.

The second PCR ran roughly 7 to 12 cycles with a sample-barcoded 5' primer and J-beta primers. TCRdb re-analysed the 5' RACE reads in MiXCR, keeping a single row per CDR3 protein. The table lists hundreds of thousands of distinct CDR3 sequences, under 45% of them singletons, with about a fifth in the top ten. From germline, CDR1 is SGHVS and CDR2 FQNEAQ. The V end lost 5 bases, the J end lost 3 bases, and 17 bases lay between the germline ends. There are 16 residues in the CDR3. PBMCs were isolated at a quantity of at least 7 million per sample. Source material: blood. The rearrangement uses TRBV7-8 and TRBJ2-1; possible D gene TRBD2, 7 bases. The TCR comes from a man between 60 and 75 years old in good health. CDR3 nucleotides: TGTGCCAGCAGCCCTCCGGGGGCGGGGGTCTACAATGAGCAGTTCTTC. It yields the protein CASSPPGAGVYNEQFF.